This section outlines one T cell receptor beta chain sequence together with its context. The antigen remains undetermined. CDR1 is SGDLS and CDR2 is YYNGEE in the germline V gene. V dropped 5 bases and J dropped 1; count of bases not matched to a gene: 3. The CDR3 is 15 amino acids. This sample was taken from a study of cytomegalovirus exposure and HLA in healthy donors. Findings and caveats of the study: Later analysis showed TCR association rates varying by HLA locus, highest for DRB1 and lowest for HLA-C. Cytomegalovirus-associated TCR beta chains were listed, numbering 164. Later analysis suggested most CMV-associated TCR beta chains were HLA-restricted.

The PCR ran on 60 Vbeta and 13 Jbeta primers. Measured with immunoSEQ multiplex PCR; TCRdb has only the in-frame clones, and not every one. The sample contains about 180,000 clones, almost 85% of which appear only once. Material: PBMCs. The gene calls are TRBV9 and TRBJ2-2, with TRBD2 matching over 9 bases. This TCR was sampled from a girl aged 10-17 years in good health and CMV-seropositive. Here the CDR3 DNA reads TGTGCCAGCAGGGGAGCGGGGGGGAACACCGGGGAGCTGTTTTTT. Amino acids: CASRGAGGNTGELFF.